A single sample is the source of the 2 T cell receptor beta chains below, sequenced in a study of shared clonotypes between healthy human individuals. Sequencing was performed with immunoSEQ multiplex PCR; in TCRdb, only in-frame clones are kept and a portion is missing. The sample shows about half a million clones, around 77% of them seen only once. Sequences were obtained from PBMCs. These receptor sequences come from a woman in her forties in good health. Some clones in this sample may be carry-over from other donors' samples.

This clone came up a few times. This chain connects TRBV9 to TRBJ2-1, with a possible D match to TRBD1 (5 bases). CDR3 size: 16 residues. Trimming took 0 bases from V and 2 from J, leaving 12 bases between them. Germline V lookup: CDR1 SGDLS, CDR2 YYNGEE. The CDR3 spells CASSVGSDTTYNEQFF. DNA of the CDR3: TGTGCCAGCAGCGTAGGGTCGGACACCACCTACAATGAGCAGTTCTTC.

On this clone itself: Additional DNA sequences in this sample encode the identical CDR3. V usage is TRBV5-1 and J usage is TRBJ2-2; the match to TRBD2 covers 8 bases. This CDR3 has 15 residues. Trimming at V came to 0 bases and at J to 7 bases, leaving 5 bases not matched to a gene. Germline CDR1 reads SGHRS; CDR2 reads YFSETQ. The DNA of the CDR3 is TGCGCCAGCAGCTTGGGAACTAGCGGCGGCGGGGAGCTGTTTTTT. It translates to CASSLGTSGGGELFF.